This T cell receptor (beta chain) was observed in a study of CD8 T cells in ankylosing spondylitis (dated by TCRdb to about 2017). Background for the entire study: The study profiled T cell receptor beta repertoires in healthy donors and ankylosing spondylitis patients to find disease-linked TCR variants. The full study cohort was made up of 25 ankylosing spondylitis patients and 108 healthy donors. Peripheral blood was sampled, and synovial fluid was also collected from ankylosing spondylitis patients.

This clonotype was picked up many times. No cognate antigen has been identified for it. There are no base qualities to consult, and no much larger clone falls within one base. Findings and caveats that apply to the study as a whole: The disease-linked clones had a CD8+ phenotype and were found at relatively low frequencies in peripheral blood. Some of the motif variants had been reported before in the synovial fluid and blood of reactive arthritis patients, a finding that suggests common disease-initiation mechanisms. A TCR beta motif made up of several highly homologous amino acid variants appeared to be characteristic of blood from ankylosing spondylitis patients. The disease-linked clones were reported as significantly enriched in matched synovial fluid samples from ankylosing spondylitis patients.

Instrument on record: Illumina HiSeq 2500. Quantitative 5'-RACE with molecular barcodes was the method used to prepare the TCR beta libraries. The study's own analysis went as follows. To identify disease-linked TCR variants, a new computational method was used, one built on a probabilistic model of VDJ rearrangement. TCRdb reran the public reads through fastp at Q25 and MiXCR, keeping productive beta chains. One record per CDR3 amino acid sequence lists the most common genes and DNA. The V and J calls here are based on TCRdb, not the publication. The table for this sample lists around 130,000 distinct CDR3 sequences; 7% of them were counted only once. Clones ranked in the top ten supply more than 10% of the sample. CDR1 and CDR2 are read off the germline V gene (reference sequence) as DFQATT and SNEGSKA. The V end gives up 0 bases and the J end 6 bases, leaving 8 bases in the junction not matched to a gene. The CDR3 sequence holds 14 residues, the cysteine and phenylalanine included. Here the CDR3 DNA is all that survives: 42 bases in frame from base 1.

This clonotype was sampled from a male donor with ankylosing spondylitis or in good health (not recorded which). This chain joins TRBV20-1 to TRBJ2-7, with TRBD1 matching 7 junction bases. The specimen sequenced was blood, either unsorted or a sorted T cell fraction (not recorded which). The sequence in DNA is TGCAGTGCTAGAGACGGGACAGACAGTAGCGAGCAGTACTTC. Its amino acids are CSARDGTDSSEQYF.